Sequencing of this T cell receptor (beta chain) was carried out in a study of cytomegalovirus exposure and HLA in healthy donors. About the study: Counted in an early data release were about 80 million unique TCRs from HLA-typed donors. Study results and limitations: Trimming of TCR beta V- and J-genes showed a link, identified in a later analysis, to a missense DCLRE1C variant. Investigators reported approximately 170 TCR beta chains as tied to cytomegalovirus.

A word on this clone: The antigen remains unidentified.

This PCR relied on a set of 60 Vbeta primers and 13 Jbeta primers. Authors' analysis steps: The authors later counted roughly 87 million unique TCR beta chains, some 10 million of them shared. TCRdb's table, derived via immunoSEQ multiplex PCR, lists solely in-frame clones and lacks some. The V and J calls and the clone size are those of that table, but D and trimming were determined from the DNA. The sample contains about 89,000 clones, roughly 66% of which appear only once. Germline V lookup: CDR1 SGHVS, CDR2 FQNEAQ. With 1 base removed from V and 2 bases from J, the gap between germline ends came to 9 bases. The CDR3 extends over 14 amino acids.

Sequencing input: PBMCs. The clonotype comes from a man aged 25-45 years in good health and CMV-seronegative. The chain has TRBV7-8 and TRBJ2-7, with D unresolved. Here the CDR3 reads CASSLVEVTYEQYF. The CDR3 nucleotides are TGTGCCAGCAGCTTAGTTGAGGTCACCTACGAGCAGTACTTC.